The 8 T cell receptor beta chains below were found in one sample sequenced in a study of cytomegalovirus exposure and HLA in healthy donors. The primer mix had 60 Vbeta and 13 Jbeta primers. Profiled with immunoSEQ multiplex PCR; TCRdb holds only in-frame clones, not every one. The table shows tens of thousands of clones, with under 80% occurring only once. Sequencing was performed on PBMCs. The receptors were gathered from a man aged 60 to 75 in good health and CMV-seropositive.

The chain uses TRBV7-9 and TRBJ2-5, with a possible D match to TRBD1 (6 bases). V was trimmed by 4 bases and J by 3 bases, leaving 18 bases between them. The CDR3 is made up of 16 amino acids. Looked up from germline, CDR1 is SEHNR and CDR2 is FQNEAQ (reference sequence). In DNA, the CDR3 is TGTGCCAGCAGCTACATATCGATAGGGGGAGAAGAGACCCAGTACTTC. It codes for CASSYISIGGEETQYF.

This chain uses TRBV28 with TRBJ2-7, with 10 bases that match TRBD1. The CDR3 has 15 residues. With V trimmed by 6 bases and J by 3 bases, 8 bases remained unmatched. The germline V gene encodes CDR1 MDHEN and CDR2 SYDVKM. The CDR3 DNA sequence: TGTGCCAGCAGCTCCCCGGACAGGGGGGACTACGAGCAGTACTTC. Its protein is CASSSPDRGDYEQYF. Variable domain in full (rest from reference TRBV28 and TRBJ2-7): DVKVTQSSRYLVKRTGEKVFLECVQDMDHENMFWYRQDPGLGLRLIYFSYDVKMKEKGDIPEGYSVSREKKERFSLILESASTNQTSMYLCASSSPDRGDYEQYFGPGTRLTVT.

The chain links TRBV21-1 to TRBJ1-1. TRBV21-1 is a documented pseudogene. CDR3 length equals 17 residues. Written as DNA, the CDR3 is TGTGCCAGCAGCAAAGTCGAAGTGGAGGACCCGAACACTGAAGCTTTCTTT. Protein product: CASSKVEVEDPNTEAFF.

The V gene is TRBV5-1, the J gene TRBJ2-3; no clear D gene. CDR1 is SGHRS, CDR2 YFSETQ, per germline. The CDR3 length is 14 residues. Trimming left V 0 bases short and J 2 bases short, with 7 bases between. The CDR3 protein is CASSLGLSTDTQYF. The CDR3 DNA reads TGCGCCAGCAGCTTGGGACTCTCCACAGATACGCAGTATTTT.

V gene TRBV10-2 combines with J gene TRBJ2-7; the D is unclear. The germline V gene encodes CDR1 WSHSY and CDR2 SAAADI. The CDR3 sequence is 13 residues long. Deletions cut 4 bases from V and 2 bases from J, with 9 bases between. The CDR3 coding sequence is TGCGCCAGCAGTGTTTCTAGGACCTACGAGCAGTACTTC. This gives the protein CASSVSRTYEQYF.

This clone came up once. The chain has TRBV14 and TRBJ1-1; 7 bases are shared with TRBD1. The CDR3 totals 19 residues. The ends lost 1 base at V and 2 bases at J; junction bases unmatched: 16. Germline lookup yields CDR1 SGHDN and CDR2 FVKESK. Here the CDR3 reads CASSQGYRPGTAINTEAFF. The CDR3 DNA follows: TGTGCCAGCAGCCAAGGATATCGGCCCGGGACAGCGATTAACACTGAAGCTTTCTTT.

CDR3 coding DNA: TGTGCCAGCAGTTTGTGGGGGATATCTAGCGGGAGAGATGAGCAGTTCTTC. It specifies CASSLWGISSGRDEQFF. The rearrangement uses TRBV28 and TRBJ2-1; TRBD2 matches at 10 bases. From germline, CDR1 is MDHEN and CDR2 SYDVKM. V shed 3 bases and J 8 bases; nucleotides not matched to a gene: 13. The CDR3 spans 17 residues.

The chain combines TRBV30 with TRBJ1-4; D possibly corresponds to TRBD1 (5 bases). CDR1 and CDR2 (germline): GTSNPN, SVGIG (reference sequence). The ends were cut back, 3 bases at V and 10 bases at J, with 24 bases in the middle. CDR3 size: 16 residues. CDR3 bases: TGTGCCTGGAGACCGACAGCTCTGGGGATGGATGGAAAACTGTTTTTT. Translation: CAWRPTALGMDGKLFF.